A single sample gave rise to the 3 T cell receptor beta chains below, sequenced in a study of PD-L1 blockade in urothelial cancer. Measured with immunoSEQ multiplex PCR; TCRdb has only the in-frame clones, and not every one. Seen here are 33,000 or so clones, roughly 87% observed once, and the top ten hold roughly 3.6%. Sequences were derived from PBMCs, sampled around atezolizumab (anti-PD-L1) treatment. The receptors derive from a man between 65 and 79 years old with urothelial cancer.

The CDR3 is CASSLILLRENNPDTQYF. The DNA of the CDR3 is TGTGCCAGCTCACTAATCCTTCTGCGGGAGAATAACCCAGATACGCAGTATTTT. The chain couples TRBV18 to TRBJ2-3, with 7 bases matching TRBD2. V was clipped by 4 bases and J by 4 bases; unmatched bases: 17. The germline CDR1 and CDR2 sequences are KGHSH and LQKENI. The CDR3 covers 18 residues.

The V call is TRBV9, the J call TRBJ2-1; TRBD2 agrees at 11 bases. Trimming at V came to 4 bases and at J to 5 bases, leaving 8 bases not matched to a gene. CDR3 size: 16 residues. CDR1 SGDLS and CDR2 YYNGEE come from the germline V gene. The CDR3 sequence: CASSPRLAGTNNEQFF. The CDR3, as DNA: TGTGCCAGCAGCCCCCGACTAGCGGGGACCAACAATGAGCAGTTCTTC.

This clone was detected only once. The CDR3 nucleotides are TGTGCCAGCAGTCCTTATGATGGGACTAGCGGGAGCAGGCTTGACGAGCAGTACTTC. Residues: CASSPYDGTSGSRLDEQYF. V and J are TRBV28 and TRBJ2-7; TRBD2 matches 14 bases. The trim removed 5 bases at V and 5 bases at J, leaving 17 bases unmatched. Germline lookup yields CDR1 MDHEN and CDR2 SYDVKM. CDR3 length: 19 residues.